The following is a T cell receptor (beta chain) sequence with its context. The sample is drawn from a study of T cell responses to AZD1222 COVID-19 vaccine. The data were produced by immunoSEQ multiplex PCR, yet TCRdb's version contains in-frame clones alone and is incomplete. Of approximately 65,000 clones listed, roughly three quarters are singletons. Germline V gene sequence: CDR1 SGHRS, CDR2 YFSETQ. This CDR3 is 14 amino acids long. The ends were cut back, 1 base at V and 1 base at J, with 8 bases in the middle. This specimen was peripheral blood, taken on day 0 of AZD1222 vaccination. This receptor was taken from an adult in good health. The V gene is TRBV5-1, the J gene TRBJ2-5; TRBD2 might be the D (5 bases). The CDR3 sequence is CASSLRGAQETQYF. The CDR3 DNA reads TGCGCCAGCAGCTTGCGGGGAGCCCAAGAGACCCAGTACTTC.